Below are 22 T cell receptor beta chains sequenced from a single sample in a study of human T cells and chemical hapten exposure. TCRdb re-derived calls from the RACE reads in MiXCR, one entry per CDR3 protein. The sample yields approximately 97,000 distinct CDR3 sequences, around 9% seen once. As for time point: healthy volunteer bleed at 2 weeks. Sequencing started from total RNA isolated from unfractionated whole blood. Sequenced: whole blood. These receptor sequences come from a female donor in good health. Some clones in this sample may be carry-over from other donors' samples.

This clonotype has ten or more counts. This sequence joins TRBV6-6 and TRBJ1-2; TRBD1 agrees at 7 bases. This CDR3 is built from 15 residues. Trimming took 3 bases from V and 4 from J; bases not matched to a gene: 8. CDR1 is MNHNY, CDR2 SVGAGI, per germline (reference sequence). The CDR3 protein is CASSYPQGSSYGYTF. The DNA of the CDR3 is TGTGCCAGCAGTTATCCACAGGGGTCTAGCTATGGCTACACCTTC.

This sequence joins TRBV7-2 and TRBJ1-5, with D unclear. V dropped 5 bases and J dropped 4 bases, with 12 bases sitting between them. This CDR3 spans 14 amino acids. From germline, CDR1 is SGHTA and CDR2 FQGNSA. CDR3 bases: TGTGCCAGCAGCCGCGGGTCGGGTAATCAGCCCCAGCATTTT. This codes for CASSRGSGNQPQHF.

The sample holds a few counts of this clonotype. V and J are TRBV10-3 and TRBJ1-2, with D perhaps TRBD1 (6 bases). The germline V gene encodes CDR1 ENHRY and CDR2 SYGVKD. This CDR3 is 13 amino acids long. Trimming removed 11 bases at V and 5 bases at J, with 18 bases between. The CDR3 DNA reads TGTGCCGTAATAGCAGGGGATGGGTATGGCTACACCTTC. This gives the protein CAVIAGDGYGYTF.

This chain uses TRBV6-6 with TRBJ2-7, with 7 bases fitting TRBD1. The CDR3 consists of 17 residues. Germline assignment: CDR1 MNHNY and CDR2 SVGAGI (reference sequence). Losses at the gene ends were 0 bases for V and 1 base for J; bases not matched to a gene: 9. CDR3 amino acids: CASSYSEQGLSSYEQYF. The CDR3 bases are TGTGCCAGCAGTTACTCCGAACAGGGGTTATCTTCCTACGAGCAGTACTTC.

The chain is built from TRBV7-2 and TRBJ2-3; D gene uncertain. V gave up 0 bases and J gave up 9 bases, with 10 bases separating them. This CDR3 has 13 residues. Germline CDR1 reads SGHTA; CDR2 reads FQGNSA. The CDR3 region has the DNA TGTGCCAGCAGCTTAGCTCTGCGTGGAACGCAGTATTTT. It specifies CASSLALRGTQYF.

This clonotype has ten or more counts. V is TRBV20-1 and J is TRBJ2-7; tentatively, D is TRBD1 (6 bases). Between the trimmed V and J ends, which lost 3 bases and 4 bases, there was a span of 19 bases. CDR1 is DFQATT and CDR2 is SNEGSKA in the germline V gene (reference sequence). The CDR3 covers 15 residues. CDR3 sequence reads: CSARPWGRGSYEQYF. DNA of the CDR3: TGCAGTGCTAGGCCCTGGGGGCGAGGATCGTACGAGCAGTACTTC.

The chain carries TRBV7-2 and TRBJ1-1; 7 bases line up with TRBD1. With 4 bases clipped from V and 1 base from J, the junction kept 6 bases outside the gene matches. Germline-derived CDR1 and CDR2 are SGHTA and FQGNSA. The CDR3 is 15 amino acids. The CDR3 region has the DNA TGTGCCAGCAGCTACGGACAGGTCGGGAACACTGAAGCTTTCTTT. This translates into CASSYGQVGNTEAFF.

This clonotype was seen many times. The V and J genes are TRBV20-1 and TRBJ2-7, with TRBD2 matching 10 bases. Trimming at V came to 3 bases and at J to 0 bases, leaving 11 bases not matched to a gene. The CDR3 loop spans 17 amino acids. Germline CDR1 DFQATT, CDR2 SNEGSKA (reference sequence). The CDR3 nucleotides read TGCAGTGCTAGTTACTCCGGGACTAGCGAAAGCTCCTACGAGCAGTACTTC. Amino acid sequence: CSASYSGTSESSYEQYF.

In nucleotides, the CDR3 is TGCAGCGTTAGTGGCGGGAGGGTCTACAATGAGCAGTTCTTC. It translates to CSVSGGRVYNEQFF. This chain links TRBV29-1 with TRBJ2-1; 9 bases are a match to TRBD2. V gave up 5 bases and J gave up 3 bases; unmatched junction bases: 5. The CDR3 length is 14 residues. Germline V lookup: CDR1 SQVTM, CDR2 ANQGSEA.

This clonotype has more than one count but fewer than ten. The chain uses TRBV7-6 and TRBJ1-5; 8 bases agree with TRBD1. CDR1 and CDR2 (germline): SGHVS, FNYEAQ. CDR3 length: 18 residues. After removal of 1 base from V and 2 bases from J, the junction contained 10 bases not matched to a gene. CDR3 DNA sequence: TGTGCCAGCAGCTTAGGGGCGACAGGGGAGATTGGCAATCAGCCCCAGCATTTT. It codes for CASSLGATGEIGNQPQHF.

This clonotype was seen a handful of times. The rearrangement joins TRBV5-6 to TRBJ1-5, with D tentatively TRBD1 (5 bases). This CDR3 contains 15 residues. V dropped 3 bases and J dropped 5 bases, with 15 bases sitting between them. Germline lookup yields CDR1 SGHDT and CDR2 YYEEEE. CDR3 sequence: CASSWGVAGDQPQHF. CDR3 DNA sequence: TGTGCCAGCAGCTGGGGGGTGGCGGGCGATCAGCCCCAGCATTTT.

This clonotype was found a few times. The rearrangement uses TRBV28 and TRBJ1-5, with D tentatively TRBD1 (5 bases). Looked up from germline, CDR1 is MDHEN and CDR2 is SYDVKM. V was clipped by 3 bases and J by 7 bases, with 13 bases between them. The CDR3 contains 14 residues. The DNA of the CDR3 is TGTGCCAGCAGTTTCGGGCAGGGAGGCCAGCCCCAGCATTTT. This translates into CASSFGQGGQPQHF.

This clonotype appeared a few times. The rearrangement uses TRBV6-6 and TRBJ1-5, with 8 bases identical to TRBD1. CDR3 length: 16 amino acids. Germline V gene lookup returns CDR1 MNHNY and CDR2 SVGAGI (reference sequence). Germline trimming cut 6 bases from V and 7 bases from J; bases unmatched to any gene: 14. DNA of the CDR3: TGTGCCAGCAGACGCGGGACAGGCGCGTTTAGACAGCCCCAGCATTTT. Residues: CASRRGTGAFRQPQHF.

This clonotype came up many times. The chain employs TRBV29-1 and TRBJ1-1; perhaps TRBD1 as D (5 bases). V shed 7 bases and J shed 1 base, with 22 bases lying between them. The CDR3 spans 16 residues. Looked up from germline, CDR1 is SQVTM and CDR2 is ANQGSEA. The CDR3 is CSGFGGGAGGNTEAFF. DNA for the CDR3: TGCAGCGGTTTCGGTGGGGGAGCAGGAGGGAACACTGAAGCTTTCTTT.

This clonotype came up many times. V and J are TRBV20-1 and TRBJ1-6; TRBD1 matches 7 bases. Trimming cost V 2 bases and J 7 bases; bases outside gene matches: 8. The germline V gene has CDR1 DFQATT and CDR2 SNEGSKA (reference sequence). This CDR3 has 15 amino acids. CDR3 coding DNA: TGCAGTGCTAGAAATTCGGACAGGCCCAATTCACCCCTCCACTTT. Translated, it gives CSARNSDRPNSPLHF.

The V and J genes are TRBV28 and TRBJ2-5; TRBD1 is a possible D gene (6 bases). With 4 bases removed from V and 0 bases from J, the gap between germline ends came to 12 bases. Germline CDR1 is MDHEN and CDR2 is SYDVKM. The CDR3 is 15 residues long. The CDR3 reads CASSSYTGYQETQYF. As DNA, the CDR3 is TGTGCCAGCAGTTCCTACACAGGGTACCAAGAGACCCAGTACTTC.

This clonotype was recorded many times. The V call is TRBV27, the J call TRBJ2-3; D not certain. The ends were cut back, 0 bases at V and 4 bases at J, with 2 bases in the middle. The CDR3 spans 12 residues. Per germline, CDR1 MNHEY and CDR2 SMNVEV (reference sequence). The CDR3 nucleotides are TGTGCCAGCAGTTTATCGGCAGATACGCAGTATTTT. Protein sequence: CASSLSADTQYF.

The chain employs TRBV23-1 and TRBJ2-5; D not certain. TRBV23-1 is marked as an open reading frame, function uncertain. Trimming stripped 6 bases from V and 4 bases from J, with 18 bases between. This CDR3 comprises 15 residues. In DNA form, the CDR3 reads TGCGCCAGCAGCGCAGGTGGAGTTCACCGAGAGACCCAGTACTTC. It codes for CASSAGGVHRETQYF.

CDR3 loop: CASSESVTAKLNTEAFF. CDR3 nucleotides: TGTGCCAGCAGTGAATCGGTGACAGCGAAGCTGAACACTGAAGCTTTCTTT. The genes are TRBV6-1 and TRBJ1-1; a possible D gene is TRBD1 (5 bases). V lost 2 bases, J lost 0 bases, and 16 bases lay in between. The CDR3 has 17 residues. CDR1 is MNHNS, CDR2 SASEGT, per germline.

The chain couples TRBV6-6 to TRBJ1-5; D not resolved. V was shortened by 2 bases and J by 6 bases, with 8 bases between the two germline ends. The CDR3 is 13 amino acids. The germline gives CDR1 MNHNY, CDR2 SVGAGI (reference sequence). CDR3 loop: CASSYESGQPQHF. The CDR3 DNA reads TGTGCCAGCAGTTACGAGAGCGGTCAGCCCCAGCATTTT.

This clonotype was observed at least ten times. V is TRBV24-1 and J is TRBJ2-7, with D possibly being TRBD2 (5 bases). The V end lost 2 bases, the J end lost 2 bases, and 15 bases lay between the germline ends. The CDR3 is 16 residues long. The germline CDR1 and CDR2 sequences are KGHDR and SFDVKD. The CDR3 sequence is CATSDWVKTGAYEQYF. The CDR3, as DNA: TGTGCCACCAGTGATTGGGTCAAAACCGGGGCCTACGAGCAGTACTTC.

This clonotype was observed a handful of times. The chain recombines TRBV10-3 with TRBJ1-1; the match to TRBD1 covers 11 bases. J gave up 1 base and V 4 bases, and 17 bases lay outside the gene matches. Germline CDR1 ENHRY, CDR2 SYGVKD. CDR3 length: 20 amino acids. CDR3 region: CAISGAVQMDRGRRNTEAFF. In DNA, the CDR3 is TGTGCCATCAGTGGAGCTGTACAAATGGACAGGGGGCGGAGGAACACTGAAGCTTTCTTT.